A selection of T cell receptor beta chains follows, all from one sample in a study of cytomegalovirus exposure and HLA in healthy donors. Only in-frame clones appear in the TCRdb table, and some are missing; sequencing was by immunoSEQ multiplex PCR. Counted here are 150,000 or so clones, 82% occurring once; the ten biggest clones make up roughly 1.5%. Sample: PBMCs. Receptors were obtained from a male donor in good health and CMV-seronegative. The CDR3 runs from the conserved cysteine through the conserved F or W. A D gene is named only where the DNA matches it firmly. Some rows have no size entry. The others give once, few or many, or a class for an expanded clone.

D gene	clone size	J gene	V gene	CDR3 DNA	CDR3 protein
NA	NA	TRBJ2-5	TRBV7-2	TGTGCCAGCAGCTTATCAGCGTACGAGACCCAGTACTTC	CASSLSAYETQYF
NA	NA	TRBJ2-7	TRBV4-1	TGCGCCAGCAGCCAAGAGGGGGCGGGCTCTTACGAGCAGTACTTC	CASSQEGAGSYEQYF
NA	NA	TRBJ1-5	TRBV19	TGTGCCAGTAGTATACACAGGAAGCAGCCCCAGCATTTT	CASSIHRKQPQHF
NA	NA	TRBJ1-6	TRBV19	TGTGCCAGTAGTGCCGACGGGGTAGGGCATTCACCCTTCCACTTT	CASSADGVGHSPFHF
TRBD1	NA	TRBJ1-4	TRBV6-1	TGTGCCAGCAGTGTCGTGTACCCGGGACAGGGGAGTTTCACTAATGAAAAACTGTTTTTT	CASSVVYPGQGSFTNEKLFF
NA	NA	TRBJ2-1	TRBV5-4	TGTGCCAGCAGCTTGGCCACACCCGAGCAGTTCTTC	CASSLATPEQFF
TRBD1	NA	TRBJ1-1	TRBV6-5	TGTGCCAGCAGTTACACGGGGACAGGGAATGAAGCTTTCTTT	CASSYTGTGNEAFF
NA	NA	TRBJ2-7	TRBV28	TGTGCCAGCAGTTTAGGGCGAAGCTCCTACGAGCAGTACTTC	CASSLGRSSYEQYF
NA	few	TRBJ2-7	TRBV7-2	TGTGCCAGCAGCTTAGCCGGAGCTCCAGGGCACTACGAGCAGTACTTC	CASSLAGAPGHYEQYF
TRBD1	NA	TRBJ1-2	TRBV11-2	TGTGCCAGCAGCCAGGACAGGGCCTCCTCATATGGCTACACCTTC	CASSQDRASSYGYTF
TRBD1	NA	TRBJ1-5	TRBV2	TGTGCCAGCAGTACCGGACAGGGGGGTCAGCCCCAGCATTTT	CASSTGQGGQPQHF
NA	few	TRBJ1-4	TRBV9	TGTGCCAGCAGCCGATCGGCGGGAGGGACTGGTGAAAAACTGTTTTTT	CASSRSAGGTGEKLFF
TRBD1	NA	TRBJ1-4	TRBV7-9	TGTTCCAGCAGCTCGGAGGACAGGGGGCATGAAAAACTGTTTTTT	CSSSSEDRGHEKLFF
TRBD2	NA	TRBJ2-5	TRBV2	TGTGCCAGCAGTGATCGGCTAGCGGGGGAGGAGACCCAGTACTTC	CASSDRLAGEETQYF
TRBD1	NA	TRBJ2-7	TRBV6-5	TGTGCCAGCAGCAACCTACAGGGGAGCTCCTACGAGCAGTACTTC	CASSNLQGSSYEQYF
NA	NA	TRBJ1-6	TRBV9	TGTGCCAGCAGCGTAATTCTCGGTTCACCCCTCCACTTT	CASSVILGSPLHF
NA	NA	TRBJ2-3	TRBV5-1	TGCGCCAGCGGAATAGAGGGCGCAGATACGCAGTATTTT	CASGIEGADTQYF
NA	NA	TRBJ1-1	TRBV6-5	TGTGCCAGCAGTTCCGTTTTTTCAGGGAACACTGAAGCTTTCTTT	CASSSVFSGNTEAFF
TRBD2	NA	TRBJ2-5	TRBV5-1	TGCGCCAGCAGCTTGGCCCCCGGGGGGGGCGGGGAGACCCAGTACTTC	CASSLAPGGGGETQYF
NA	once	TRBJ2-7	TRBV5-4	TGTGCCAGCAGCTTGGAGACAGGTGTAGTCTACGAGCAGTACTTC	CASSLETGVVYEQYF
NA	few	TRBJ1-1	TRBV7-8	TGTGCCAGCAGCGAAAAACGTCCTGTGAGGACTGAAGCTTTCTTT	CASSEKRPVRTEAFF
NA	NA	TRBJ2-7	TRBV19	TGTGCCAGTAGTAATGACAGATCATCCTACGAGCAGTACTTC	CASSNDRSSYEQYF
NA	NA	TRBJ1-2	TRBV6-1	TGTGCCAGCAGTGCTCCAGGGGTTTACTTC	CASSAPGVYF
TRBD2	NA	TRBJ2-5	TRBV5-1	TGCGCCAGCAGCCTCGGGACTAGCGAGACCCAGTACTTC	CASSLGTSETQYF
TRBD2	once	TRBJ2-1	TRBV6-5	TGTGCCAGCAGAGACCCCGCGGGGGTCAACAATGAGCAGTTCTTC	CASRDPAGVNNEQFF
NA	NA	TRBJ1-5	TRBV19	TGTGCGTCTGGCAGACAGGTCAATCAGCCCCAGCATTTT	CASGRQVNQPQHF